The 5 T cell receptor beta chains given below trace back to one sample, sequenced in a study of blood T cell repertoires in COVID-19. The data were produced by immunoSEQ multiplex PCR, yet TCRdb's version contains in-frame clones alone and is incomplete. The data hold about 250,000 clones, with roughly 86% observed a single time. Sequenced: PBMCs or T cells enriched from blood (not recorded which). These receptor sequences come from a woman in her 30s with acute COVID-19.

V gene TRBV6-5 combines with J gene TRBJ1-2, with 7 positions matching TRBD1. Trimming cost V 8 bases and J 4 bases; bases outside gene matches: 13. The CDR3 has 15 residues. The germline CDR1 and CDR2 sequences are MNHEY and SVGAGI. CDR3 in amino acids: CASPDRADKLYGYTF. CDR3 coding DNA: TGTGCCAGCCCCGACAGGGCAGATAAACTCTATGGCTACACCTTC.

This clone appeared a single time. J is TRBJ2-6 and V is TRBV4-1, with TRBD1 as a possible D gene (7 bases). Germline V lookup: CDR1 MGHRA, CDR2 YSYEKL. V lost 6 bases to trimming and J lost 0 bases, with 12 bases between them. The CDR3 length is 16 residues. CDR3 loop: CASRGRGVSGANVLTF. The DNA of the CDR3 is TGCGCCAGCAGGGGCAGGGGGGTCTCTGGGGCCAACGTCCTGACTTTC.

The V gene is TRBV10-3, the J gene TRBJ1-1; no reliable D call. CDR3 length: 15 amino acids. The ends were cut back, 0 bases at V and 7 bases at J, with 15 bases in the middle. CDR1 ENHRY and CDR2 SYGVKD come from the germline V gene. The CDR3 DNA is TGTGCCATCAGTGAGTCAGAGGGAATAAAAAATGAAGCTTTCTTT. Its protein product is CAISESEGIKNEAFF.

The rearrangement uses TRBV5-6 and TRBJ1-5; 12 bases agree with TRBD1. J lost 0 bases, V lost 2 bases, and 3 bases had no gene match. From germline, CDR1 is SGHDT and CDR2 YYEEEE. This CDR3 region has 17 residues. CDR3 protein: CASSFGTGGSSNQPQHF. As DNA, the CDR3 is TGTGCCAGCAGCTTTGGGACAGGGGGCTCTAGCAATCAGCCCCAGCATTTT.

The chain is built from TRBV6-5 and TRBJ1-6, with a possible D match to TRBD1 (5 bases). The CDR3 runs to 15 residues. CDR1 is MNHEY and CDR2 is SVGAGI in the germline V gene. The germline V and J ends were trimmed by 6 bases and 0 bases, with 9 bases remaining between them. CDR3 sequence: CASSRQNSYNSPLHF. CDR3 bases: TGTGCCAGCAGCAGACAGAACTCCTATAATTCACCCCTCCACTTT.